The 27 T cell receptor beta chains below come from one sample, sequenced in a study of blood T cell repertoires in COVID-19. The protocol was immunoSEQ multiplex PCR, while the TCRdb copy is restricted to in-frame clones and leaves out a portion. Among a few hundred thousand clones listed, approximately 85% were seen once. Material: PBMCs or T cells enriched from blood (not recorded which). All receptors come from a man aged 25 to 45 who had recovered from COVID-19.

DNA of the CDR3: TGTGCCAGCAGCCGTGGGGAGGCGGATACGCAGTATTTT. Its protein is CASSRGEADTQYF. The rearrangement uses TRBV7-3 and TRBJ2-3; D possibly corresponds to TRBD2 (6 bases). Germline CDR1 reads SGHTA; CDR2 reads FQGTGA. The germline V and J ends were trimmed by 5 bases and 6 bases, with 12 bases remaining between them. The CDR3 sequence is 13 residues long.

The genes are TRBV19 and TRBJ2-7; a weak D match, TRBD1 (5 bases). Trimming shortened V by 3 bases and J by 4 bases, and 16 bases separated the two germline ends. The CDR3 spans 15 residues. The germline gives CDR1 LNHDA, CDR2 SQIVND (reference sequence). The CDR3: CASSMGPRGTYEQYF. The CDR3 DNA is TGTGCCAGTAGTATGGGGCCAAGGGGTACTTACGAGCAGTACTTC.

The V and J genes are TRBV4-1 and TRBJ1-1, with 11 bases identical to TRBD1. V shed 4 bases and J 5 bases; nucleotides not matched to a gene: 3. The V gene's germline CDR1 is MGHRA and CDR2 YSYEKL. The CDR3 runs 14 residues. CDR3 sequence: CASSRGQGVTEAFF. The CDR3 region has the DNA TGCGCCAGCAGCCGGGGACAGGGGGTGACTGAAGCTTTCTTT.

The V call is TRBV2, the J call TRBJ2-2; 7 bases align to TRBD1. The CDR3 is made up of 13 amino acids. Germline loops: CDR1 SNHLY, CDR2 FYNNEI. The CDR3 nucleotides are TGTGCAACCAAACAGGGGCCCACCGGGGAGCTGTTTTTT. As protein: CATKQGPTGELFF. The full variable domain, rest sourced from reference TRBV2 and TRBJ2-2, is EPEVTQTPSHQVTQMGQEVILRCVPISNHLYFYWYRQILGQKVEFLVSFYNNEISEKSEIFDDQFSVERPDGSNFTLKIRSTKLEDSAMYFCATKQGPTGELFFGEGSRLTVL.

The CDR3 spells CASSPGGGTEAFF. The CDR3, as DNA: TGTGCCAGCAGCCCGGGGGGAGGGACTGAAGCTTTCTTT. The rearrangement links TRBV6-5 to TRBJ1-1; D might be TRBD1 (5 bases). The CDR3 is 13 residues long. The germline V gene has CDR1 MNHEY and CDR2 SVGAGI. The V end was cut by 6 bases, the J end by 5 bases, with 13 bases between.

In regard to this clone: A read error may produce the germline difference seen at one junction end. V usage is TRBV7-7 and J usage is TRBJ2-3; 9 bases align to TRBD1. CDR3 size: 14 residues. The germline V gene encodes CDR1 SSHAT and CDR2 FNYEAQ (reference sequence). The CDR3 is CASSRDRGTDTQYF. For the CDR3, the DNA is TGTGCTAGCAGCCGGGACAGGGGCACAGATACGCAGTATTTT.

The V gene is TRBV7-3, the J gene TRBJ2-5; TRBD2 agrees at 7 bases. The CDR3 covers 14 residues. V was pared by 2 bases and J by 3 bases, with 3 bases of the junction left unmatched. Germline CDR1 and CDR2: SGHTA and FQGTGA. This chain's CDR3 is CASSLSAGKETQYF. CDR3 DNA sequence: TGTGCCAGCAGCTTATCAGCGGGGAAAGAGACCCAGTACTTC.

The chain's CDR3 is CASSGASRGGEQFF. The CDR3 DNA is TGCGCCAGCAGTGGGGCGTCCCGGGGGGGTGAGCAGTTCTTC. The chain joins TRBV10-2 to TRBJ2-1; TRBD2 aligns across 8 bases. Per the germline V gene, CDR1 is WSHSY and CDR2 is SAAADI. J lost 9 bases, V lost 4 bases, and 8 bases had no gene match. CDR3 length: 14 residues.

The rearrangement links TRBV6-5 to TRBJ1-1; 8 bases align to TRBD1. The germline V gene encodes CDR1 MNHEY and CDR2 SVGAGI. This CDR3 is 15 amino acids long. With V trimmed by 6 bases and J by 0 bases, 6 bases remained unmatched. Here the CDR3 reads CASSVRTGLNTEAFF. The CDR3 bases are TGTGCCAGCAGCGTTCGGACAGGGCTGAACACTGAAGCTTTCTTT.

V and J are TRBV27 and TRBJ2-7; TRBD1 might be the D (5 bases). Germline assignment: CDR1 MNHEY and CDR2 SMNVEV (reference sequence). Trimming took off 4 bases at V and 0 bases at J, with 10 bases between the two ends. This CDR3 comprises 14 residues. CDR3 sequence reads: CASSSNRYSYEQYF. The CDR3 DNA follows: TGTGCCAGCAGTTCAAACAGGTACTCCTACGAGCAGTACTTC.

CDR3 region: CASSQEESFNTEAFF. The CDR3 nucleotides are TGCGCCAGCAGCCAAGAGGAGAGCTTCAACACTGAAGCTTTCTTT. The V call is TRBV4-1, the J call TRBJ1-1; D gene unclear. V was shortened by 0 bases and J by 2 bases, with 10 bases between the two germline ends. There are 15 residues in the CDR3. Germline CDR1 reads MGHRA; CDR2 reads YSYEKL.

The chain recombines TRBV6-1 with TRBJ2-1, with 7 bases fitting TRBD2. Germline CDR1 reads MNHNS; CDR2 reads SASEGT. This CDR3 spans 14 amino acids. Losses at the gene ends were 2 bases for V and 7 bases for J; bases not matched to a gene: 5. CDR3 protein: CASSENGGGNEQFF. CDR3 sequence (DNA): TGTGCCAGCAGTGAAAATGGGGGAGGGAATGAGCAGTTCTTC.

This chain connects TRBV18 to TRBJ2-7; no definite D call. CDR1 is KGHSH and CDR2 is LQKENI in the germline V gene. CDR3 length equals 13 residues. The V gene lost 5 bases and the J gene lost 5 bases, with 13 bases spanning the gap. CDR3 nucleotides: TGTGCCAGCTCAATTAACCTACGGGACGAGCAGTACTTC. This gives the protein CASSINLRDEQYF.

This rearrangement joins TRBV18 to TRBJ1-2; no reliable D call. V lost 3 bases, J lost 6 bases, and 11 bases lay in between. The germline CDR1 and CDR2 sequences are KGHSH and LQKENI. CDR3 length: 13 residues. CDR3 in amino acids: CASSPEGTHGYTF. In nucleotides, the CDR3 is TGTGCCAGCTCACCGGAGGGAACCCATGGCTACACCTTC. Full variable domain (remainder filled in from reference TRBV18 and TRBJ1-2): NAGVMQNPRHLVRRRGQEARLRCSPMKGHSHVYWYRQLPEEGLKFMVYLQKENIIDESGMPKERFSAEFPKEGPSILRIQQVVRGDSAAYFCASSPEGTHGYTFGSGTRLTVV.

The chain is built from TRBV15 and TRBJ1-5, with TRBD1 identical over 8 bases. This CDR3 spans 16 amino acids. With V trimmed by 1 base and J by 3 bases, 5 bases remained unmatched. Germline V gene data show CDR1 as LNHNV and CDR2 as YYDKDF (reference sequence). In DNA, the CDR3 is TGTGCCACCAGCAGAGGAGGACAGGGCGTCAATCAGCCCCAGCATTTT. Its translation is CATSRGGQGVNQPQHF.

Written as DNA, the CDR3 is TGTGCCAGCAGCTCAGACAGTGGAAACACCATATATTTT. Its protein is CASSSDSGNTIYF. The chain is built from TRBV11-3 and TRBJ1-3; a weak D match, TRBD1 (5 bases). The CDR3 runs to 13 residues. The ends were cut back, 4 bases at V and 3 bases at J, with 7 bases in the middle. Germline values: CDR1 SGHNT, CDR2 YENEEA.

V usage is TRBV6-5 and J usage is TRBJ2-7, with 7 bases fitting TRBD1. The CDR3 covers 14 residues. J gave up 7 bases and V 4 bases, and 10 bases lay outside the gene matches. Germline CDR1 reads MNHEY; CDR2 reads SVGAGI. CDR3 amino acids: CASSSPGQIWEQYF. The CDR3 nucleotides read TGTGCCAGCAGTTCCCCGGGACAGATCTGGGAGCAGTACTTC.

This CDR3 reads CASSQRGSFYGYTF. DNA of the CDR3: TGTGCCAGCAGCCAACGCGGCAGCTTCTATGGCTACACCTTC. The chain couples TRBV3-1 (or the pseudogene TRBV3-2) to TRBJ1-2, with unresolved D. Trimming removed 2 bases at V and 4 bases at J, with 11 bases between. The CDR3 sequence is 14 residues long. Germline CDR1 and CDR2: LGHDT and YNNKEL (reference sequence).

The chain links TRBV7-2 to TRBJ1-1; tentative D call: TRBD1 (6 bases). Germline values: CDR1 SGHTA, CDR2 FQGNSA. This CDR3 comprises 12 residues. Between the trimmed V and J ends, which lost 2 bases and 12 bases, there was a span of 13 bases. This chain's CDR3 is CASSLIRGRTFF. CDR3 DNA sequence: TGTGCCAGCAGCTTAATCAGGGGAAGAACTTTCTTT.

V and J are TRBV20-1 and TRBJ2-1, with 8 nucleotides matching TRBD2. Germline values: CDR1 DFQATT, CDR2 SNEGSKA (reference sequence). This CDR3 has 14 amino acids. V gave up 3 bases and J gave up 4 bases; unmatched junction bases: 5. CDR3 region: CSASLRGGYNEQFF. The CDR3 DNA reads as TGCAGTGCTAGTCTGCGCGGGGGGTACAATGAGCAGTTCTTC.

CDR3 bases: TGTGCCAGCACCCTCTACGGGGAAGCTTTCTTT. It is translated as CASTLYGEAFF. The chain combines TRBV7-8 with TRBJ1-1; D remains unclear. V was pared by 7 bases and J by 8 bases, with 11 bases between. The germline gives CDR1 SGHVS, CDR2 FQNEAQ. The CDR3 runs to 11 residues.

The genes are TRBV5-4 and TRBJ1-2; D is possibly TRBD1 (5 bases). The CDR3 extends over 15 amino acids. V was shortened by 3 bases and J by 10 bases, with 22 bases between the two germline ends. Germline V gives CDR1 SGHNT, CDR2 YYREEE (reference sequence). The CDR3 DNA is TGTGCCAGCAGCTCCTCAACGTGGGGGGACGTTGACTACACCTTC. It yields the protein CASSSSTWGDVDYTF.

The chain recombines TRBV20-1 with TRBJ1-2; no clear D. Germline lookup yields CDR1 DFQATT and CDR2 SNEGSKA (reference sequence). The CDR3 is 11 amino acids. V lost 8 bases to trimming and J lost 5 bases, with 12 bases between them. The CDR3 DNA reads TGCAGTTCACGACAACGGTATGGCTACACCTTC. It yields the protein CSSRQRYGYTF.

This chain joins TRBV7-8 and TRBJ1-2, with TRBD1 matching over 7 bases. V lost 2 bases, J lost 0 bases, and 0 bases stayed unmatched. CDR1 and CDR2 (germline): SGHVS, FQNEAQ. The CDR3 spans 14 residues. The CDR3 bases are TGTGCCAGCAGCTTACAGGGGGCTAACTATGGCTACACCTTC. It translates to CASSLQGANYGYTF.

Written as DNA, the CDR3 is TGTGCCAGCAGAGCATCGACCGGCGGCAGCTCCTACAATGAGCAGTTCTTC. Its translation is CASRASTGGSSYNEQFF. The chain joins TRBV25-1 to TRBJ2-1; D remains ambiguous. Germline V CDR1 and CDR2: MGHDK, SYGVNS. There are 17 residues in the CDR3. The V and J ends lost 6 bases and 0 bases respectively, with 18 bases between them.

The gene calls are TRBV30 and TRBJ1-5, with 7 positions matching TRBD1. The CDR3 covers 15 residues. Germline V gives CDR1 GTSNPN, CDR2 SVGIG (reference sequence). The V gene end was trimmed by 0 bases and the J gene end by 2 bases; junction bases not matched to a gene: 4. The CDR3 sequence: CAWSVGGGGNQPQHF. The CDR3 DNA follows: TGTGCCTGGAGTGTCGGAGGGGGCGGCAATCAGCCCCAGCATTTT.

This chain uses TRBV2 with TRBJ1-6; TRBD1 matches 7 bases. There are 14 residues in the CDR3. Germline CDR1 and CDR2: SNHLY and FYNNEI. With V trimmed by 5 bases and J by 6 bases, 4 bases remained unmatched. The CDR3 reads CASSFGQVNSPLHF. As DNA, the CDR3 is TGTGCCAGCAGTTTTGGACAGGTTAATTCACCCCTCCACTTT.